This is a list of T cell receptor beta chains from one sample in a study of PD-1 blockade in classical Hodgkin lymphoma. The assay was immunoSEQ multiplex PCR, and TCRdb's table has in-frame clones only and misses some. Of tens of thousands of clones listed, nearly 90% are singletons. Source: peripheral blood mononuclear cells (PBMCs), taken before the fourth cycle of nivolumab. These TCRs come from a human donor with classical Hodgkin lymphoma. Both conserved end residues are part of each CDR3. Fields, in order: CDR3 protein, CDR3 DNA, J gene, clone size, V gene, D gene. The D gene is left open where the match is weak. Not every row has a clone size; where given, it reads once, few, many or a size class.

CDR3 protein: CASSIGGGNYQPQHF
CDR3 DNA: TGTGCCAGTAGTATCGGGGGGGGGAATTATCAGCCCCAGCATTTT
J gene: TRBJ1-5
clone size: .
V gene: TRBV19
D gene: .

CDR3 protein: CASSSESYASNQPQHF
CDR3 DNA: TGTGCCAGCAGCTCGGAATCGTACGCAAGCAATCAGCCCCAGCATTTT
J gene: TRBJ1-5
clone size: .
V gene: TRBV7-2
D gene: .

CDR3 protein: CASRFGTDMNQPQHF
CDR3 DNA: TGCGCCAGCAGGTTCGGGACGGACATGAATCAGCCCCAGCATTTT
J gene: TRBJ1-5
clone size: .
V gene: TRBV5-1
D gene: .

CDR3 protein: CASSLKMNTEAFF
CDR3 DNA: TGTGCCAGCAGCTTGAAAATGAACACTGAAGCTTTCTTT
J gene: TRBJ1-1
clone size: once
V gene: TRBV5-6
D gene: .

CDR3 protein: CASSLYGDRGHYGYTF
CDR3 DNA: TGTGCCAGCAGCTTATATGGGGACAGGGGACACTATGGCTACACCTTC
J gene: TRBJ1-2
clone size: .
V gene: TRBV11-2
D gene: TRBD1

CDR3 protein: CASGDGAQLFF
CDR3 DNA: TGTGCCAGCGGGGACGGGGCTCAACTGTTTTTT
J gene: TRBJ1-4
clone size: .
V gene: TRBV11-2
D gene: .

CDR3 protein: CASSQSNRQGYEQYF
CDR3 DNA: TGCGCCAGCAGTCAATCTAATCGTCAGGGCTACGAGCAGTACTTC
J gene: TRBJ2-7
clone size: .
V gene: TRBV23-1
D gene: .

CDR3 protein: CASSYSTSGGENEQFF
CDR3 DNA: TGTGCCAGCAGTTACTCGACTAGCGGGGGGGAGAATGAGCAGTTCTTC
J gene: TRBJ2-1
clone size: .
V gene: TRBV6-5
D gene: TRBD2

CDR3 protein: CATSTDSNTEAFF
CDR3 DNA: TGCGCCACCTCCACAGACTCGAACACTGAAGCTTTCTTT
J gene: TRBJ1-1
clone size: .
V gene: TRBV5-1
D gene: .

CDR3 protein: CSGGVNTEAFF
CDR3 DNA: TGCAGCGGAGGGGTGAACACTGAAGCTTTCTTT
J gene: TRBJ1-1
clone size: few
V gene: TRBV29-1
D gene: .

CDR3 protein: CASSYNGNLNTEAFF
CDR3 DNA: TGTGCCAGCAGTTACAACGGGAACCTGAACACTGAAGCTTTCTTT
J gene: TRBJ1-1
clone size: few
V gene: TRBV6-5
D gene: .

CDR3 protein: CASSRTSELEQFF
CDR3 DNA: TGTGCCAGCAGCCGAACTAGCGAGCTTGAGCAGTTCTTC
J gene: TRBJ2-1
clone size: .
V gene: TRBV5-4
D gene: TRBD2

CDR3 protein: CASSLGILNTEAFF
CDR3 DNA: TGCGCCAGCAGCTTGGGAATACTGAACACTGAAGCTTTCTTT
J gene: TRBJ1-1
clone size: .
V gene: TRBV5-1
D gene: .

CDR3 protein: CASSYFGRGNTEAFF
CDR3 DNA: TGTGCCAGCAGTTACTTCGGGCGGGGAAACACTGAAGCTTTCTTT
J gene: TRBJ1-1
clone size: .
V gene: TRBV6-5
D gene: .

CDR3 protein: CASTEGQGQAFF
CDR3 DNA: TGCGCCAGCACCGAAGGACAGGGCCAAGCTTTCTTT
J gene: TRBJ1-1
clone size: .
V gene: TRBV10-1
D gene: TRBD1

CDR3 protein: CASSDGGLGETQYF
CDR3 DNA: TGTGCCAGTAGTGACGGTGGCCTGGGCGAGACCCAGTACTTC
J gene: TRBJ2-5
clone size: once
V gene: TRBV19
D gene: .

CDR3 protein: CASRTQGAEAFF
CDR3 DNA: TGTGCCAGCAGGACTCAAGGTGCTGAAGCTTTCTTT
J gene: TRBJ1-1
clone size: .
V gene: TRBV6-5
D gene: .

CDR3 protein: CASRHPFRGYSYGYTF
CDR3 DNA: TGTGCCAGCAGACACCCATTCAGAGGGTATTCCTATGGCTACACCTTC
J gene: TRBJ1-2
clone size: once
V gene: TRBV11-2
D gene: .

CDR3 protein: CASSVEGSLNTEAFF
CDR3 DNA: TGTGCCAGCAGCGTAGAAGGCAGCTTGAACACTGAAGCTTTCTTT
J gene: TRBJ1-1
clone size: few
V gene: TRBV9
D gene: .

CDR3 protein: CASSLRTGYLYEQYF
CDR3 DNA: TGTGCCAGCAGTTTACGGACAGGGTATCTATACGAGCAGTACTTC
J gene: TRBJ2-7
clone size: .
V gene: TRBV27
D gene: TRBD1

CDR3 protein: CASSLGGAPDTQYF
CDR3 DNA: TGTGCCAGCAGCTTAGGAGGGGCGCCAGATACGCAGTATTTT
J gene: TRBJ2-3
clone size: .
V gene: TRBV7-9
D gene: .

CDR3 protein: CASRNQGIEKLFF
CDR3 DNA: TGTGCCAGCAGGAACCAGGGGATTGAAAAACTGTTTTTT
J gene: TRBJ1-4
clone size: .
V gene: TRBV6-5
D gene: .

CDR3 protein: CASSLDGQGGEKLFF
CDR3 DNA: TGCGCCAGCAGCTTGGATGGACAGGGAGGCGAAAAACTGTTTTTT
J gene: TRBJ1-4
clone size: .
V gene: TRBV5-1
D gene: TRBD1

CDR3 protein: CAETGGYGYTF
CDR3 DNA: TGTGCCGAAACAGGGGGCTATGGCTACACCTTC
J gene: TRBJ1-2
clone size: .
V gene: TRBV30
D gene: TRBD1

CDR3 protein: CSGWTVRGYTF
CDR3 DNA: TGCAGCGGGTGGACAGTACGGGGCTACACCTTC
J gene: TRBJ1-2
clone size: few
V gene: TRBV29-1
D gene: .

CDR3 protein: CASSVGGGQETQYF
CDR3 DNA: TGTGCCAGCAGCGTGGGCGGGGGGCAAGAGACCCAGTACTTC
J gene: TRBJ2-5
clone size: .
V gene: TRBV9
D gene: TRBD2

CDR3 protein: CASSFLAGGPLDEQYF
CDR3 DNA: TGTGCCAGCAGCTTTCTAGCGGGGGGCCCCCTGGACGAGCAGTACTTC
J gene: TRBJ2-7
clone size: .
V gene: TRBV7-9
D gene: TRBD2

CDR3 protein: CASSLEGGSGELFF
CDR3 DNA: TGCGCCAGCAGCTTGGAAGGAGGGTCCGGGGAGCTGTTTTTT
J gene: TRBJ2-2
clone size: .
V gene: TRBV5-1
D gene: .

CDR3 protein: CASSLGGRPSPQETQYF
CDR3 DNA: TGCGCCAGCAGCTTGGGGGGCAGGCCCTCACCCCAAGAGACCCAGTACTTC
J gene: TRBJ2-5
clone size: .
V gene: TRBV5-1
D gene: .

CDR3 protein: CASSPSRDTLNTEAFF
CDR3 DNA: TGTGCCAGCAGTCCTTCCCGAGATACTCTGAACACTGAAGCTTTCTTT
J gene: TRBJ1-1
clone size: .
V gene: TRBV7-9
D gene: .

CDR3 protein: CASSYGQGENGYTF
CDR3 DNA: TGCGCCAGCAGCTACGGACAAGGAGAGAATGGCTACACCTTC
J gene: TRBJ1-2
clone size: once
V gene: TRBV5-1
D gene: .

CDR3 protein: CSVRGTGYEQFF
CDR3 DNA: TGCAGCGTGAGGGGGACCGGCTATGAGCAGTTCTTC
J gene: TRBJ2-1
clone size: .
V gene: TRBV29-1
D gene: .

CDR3 protein: CASSPWRGYNEQFF
CDR3 DNA: TGTGCCAGCTCACCATGGCGGGGTTACAATGAGCAGTTCTTC
J gene: TRBJ2-1
clone size: .
V gene: TRBV18
D gene: .

CDR3 protein: CASSIRVWGTEAFF
CDR3 DNA: TGTGCCAGTAGTATTAGGGTCTGGGGCACTGAAGCTTTCTTT
J gene: TRBJ1-1
clone size: few
V gene: TRBV19
D gene: .

CDR3 protein: CASSTGQGDAQYF
CDR3 DNA: TGTGCCAGCAGCACCGGACAGGGCGACGCGCAGTACTTC
J gene: TRBJ2-7
clone size: .
V gene: TRBV7-3
D gene: TRBD1

CDR3 protein: CASSLDGFNQPQHF
CDR3 DNA: TGCGCCAGCAGCTTGGATGGTTTCAATCAGCCCCAGCATTTT
J gene: TRBJ1-5
clone size: .
V gene: TRBV5-1
D gene: .

CDR3 protein: CASSPRAKQDTDTQYF
CDR3 DNA: TGCGCCAGCAGTCCACGTGCCAAGCAAGACACAGATACGCAGTATTTT
J gene: TRBJ2-3
clone size: .
V gene: TRBV23-1
D gene: .

CDR3 protein: CASSFRTGVYEQYF
CDR3 DNA: TGCGCCAGCAGCTTTCGGACAGGGGTTTACGAGCAGTACTTC
J gene: TRBJ2-7
clone size: .
V gene: TRBV5-1
D gene: TRBD1

CDR3 protein: CASSSGGGPANEQFF
CDR3 DNA: TGCGCCAGCAGCTCGGGTGGGGGCCCGGCCAATGAGCAGTTCTTC
J gene: TRBJ2-1
clone size: once
V gene: TRBV5-1
D gene: .

CDR3 protein: CASSLGQGGGNEQFF
CDR3 DNA: TGCGCCAGCAGCTTGGGACAGGGAGGGGGCAATGAGCAGTTCTTC
J gene: TRBJ2-1
clone size: .
V gene: TRBV5-1
D gene: .

CDR3 protein: CASSPGLGEQYF
CDR3 DNA: TGCGCCAGCAGCCCTGGACTTGGCGAGCAGTACTTC
J gene: TRBJ2-7
clone size: .
V gene: TRBV5-1
D gene: .

CDR3 protein: CASSGGRDNSPLHF
CDR3 DNA: TGCGCCAGCAGCGGCGGACGGGATAATTCACCCCTCCACTTT
J gene: TRBJ1-6
clone size: .
V gene: TRBV5-1
D gene: .

CDR3 protein: CASSFEDRGVNEQFF
CDR3 DNA: TGTGCCAGCAGCTTCGAGGACAGAGGGGTCAATGAGCAGTTCTTC
J gene: TRBJ2-1
clone size: .
V gene: TRBV7-9
D gene: .

CDR3 protein: CASSLEHGNYEQYF
CDR3 DNA: TGTGCCAGCAGCTTAGAACATGGAAACTACGAGCAGTACTTC
J gene: TRBJ2-7
clone size: .
V gene: TRBV7-6
D gene: .

CDR3 protein: CASSYDSPNTGELFF
CDR3 DNA: TGCGCCAGCAGCTACGACAGCCCGAACACCGGGGAGCTGTTTTTT
J gene: TRBJ2-2
clone size: few
V gene: TRBV5-1
D gene: .

CDR3 protein: CASSQGQGAGGYTF
CDR3 DNA: TGCGCCAGCAGCCAAGGACAGGGGGCAGGTGGCTACACCTTC
J gene: TRBJ1-2
clone size: .
V gene: TRBV4-1
D gene: TRBD1

CDR3 protein: CASSTDRNEQYF
CDR3 DNA: TGTGCCAGCAGTACCGACAGGAACGAGCAGTACTTC
J gene: TRBJ2-7
clone size: once
V gene: TRBV7-8
D gene: .

CDR3 protein: CASSLGLANNEQFF
CDR3 DNA: TGTGCCAGCAGCTTAGGACTAGCCAACAATGAGCAGTTCTTC
J gene: TRBJ2-1
clone size: .
V gene: TRBV13
D gene: .

CDR3 protein: CASSLDPGFQETQYF
CDR3 DNA: TGCGCCAGCAGCTTGGATCCGGGATTCCAAGAGACCCAGTACTTC
J gene: TRBJ2-5
clone size: .
V gene: TRBV5-1
D gene: .

CDR3 protein: CASSSYGVGSNQPQHF
CDR3 DNA: TGTGCCAGCAGTTCTTACGGGGTTGGGAGCAATCAGCCCCAGCATTTT
J gene: TRBJ1-5
clone size: .
V gene: TRBV6-5
D gene: .

CDR3 protein: CASSLSSLQPQHF
CDR3 DNA: TGTGCCAGCAGTTTGTCTAGCCTTCAGCCCCAGCATTTT
J gene: TRBJ1-5
clone size: .
V gene: TRBV27
D gene: .

CDR3 protein: CASRAGVSSTVYEQFF
CDR3 DNA: TGTGCCAGCAGGGCCGGGGTGTCCAGTACTGTTTATGAGCAGTTCTTC
J gene: TRBJ2-1
clone size: .
V gene: TRBV7-2
D gene: .

CDR3 protein: CASSIGGPGYTF
CDR3 DNA: TGTGCCAGTAGTATAGGAGGGCCGGGCTACACCTTC
J gene: TRBJ1-2
clone size: .
V gene: TRBV19
D gene: .

CDR3 protein: CASSPRTGGFSYEQYF
CDR3 DNA: TGCGCCAGCAGCCCAAGAACAGGGGGGTTTTCCTACGAGCAGTACTTC
J gene: TRBJ2-7
clone size: .
V gene: TRBV5-1
D gene: TRBD1